This TCR beta chain was obtained from a study of T-cell memory formation after mild COVID-19. Regarding the study as a whole: Cross-reactive memory appears to have joined, as suggested by some responding clones showing up in pre-infection memory.

This CDR3 has 14 residues. The germline V gene has CDR1 SSHAT and CDR2 FNYEAQ (reference sequence). As for this clonotype: Its specificity is unknown. Sequence at one end of the junction differs from germline and may be a read error.

TCRdb independently ran MiXCR on the 5' RACE reads; one entry per CDR3 protein. The repertoire consists of roughly 410,000 distinct CDR3 sequences, with 20% to 25% occurring once and the leading ten covering around 9.5%. The specimen was PBMCs or a T cell subset sorted from them (not recorded which). The chain carries TRBV7-7 and TRBJ2-1; D could derive from TRBD1 or TRBD2 (5 bases each). The receptor comes from an adult woman who had mild COVID-19 (a few samples of this study predate the infection). Cell type and time point are not known. The CDR3 DNA reads as TGTGCTAGCAGCCCAGACTCGGGGCTCAATGAGCAGTTCTTC. Encoded protein: CASSPDSGLNEQFF.